Listed here are 9 T cell receptor beta chains from one sample, sequenced in a study of blood T cell repertoires in COVID-19. Libraries were prepared by immunoSEQ multiplex PCR; TCRdb keeps only in-frame clonotypes and omits some of them. The profile shows 45,000 to 50,000 clones, 80% to 90% of them singletons. The sample consisted of peripheral blood. The receptors come from a man aged 45 to 65 with acute or convalescent COVID-19.

The rearrangement links TRBV19 to TRBJ1-2; 8 nucleotides match TRBD1. Germline CDR1 LNHDA, CDR2 SQIVND (reference sequence). With V trimmed by 5 bases and J by 0 bases, 5 bases remained unmatched. The CDR3 totals 15 residues. DNA of the CDR3: TGTGCCAGTAGTCGGCAGGGGGCTCCTAACTATGGCTACACCTTC. Encoded protein: CASSRQGAPNYGYTF.

V and J are TRBV4-1 and TRBJ2-3; D is perhaps TRBD2 (6 bases). Germline-derived CDR1 and CDR2 are MGHRA and YSYEKL. The CDR3 sequence is 16 residues long. V was clipped by 4 bases and J by 1 base, with 15 bases between them. The CDR3 region has the DNA TGCGCCAGCAGCCTATCCGGGTTAGCGGGCACAGATACGCAGTATTTT. Amino acids: CASSLSGLAGTDTQYF.

V is TRBV5-4 and J is TRBJ2-2, with unresolved D. There are 14 residues in the CDR3. Between the trimmed V and J ends, which lost 2 bases and 6 bases, there was a span of 11 bases. Germline CDR1 is SGHNT and CDR2 is YYREEE (reference sequence). The CDR3 spells CASSLAGIAGELFF. In DNA, the CDR3 is TGTGCCAGCAGCTTAGCAGGAATAGCCGGGGAGCTGTTTTTT.

V usage is TRBV6-6 and J usage is TRBJ1-3; 8 nucleotides match TRBD1. The germline gives CDR1 MNHNY, CDR2 SVGAGI (reference sequence). With V trimmed by 6 bases and J by 2 bases, 0 bases remained unmatched. CDR3 length: 13 residues. The CDR3, as DNA: TGTGCCAGCAGACAGGGGGCTGGAAACACCATATATTTT. Translating it yields CASRQGAGNTIYF.

V is TRBV7-2 and J is TRBJ2-7; TRBD2 matches at 7 bases. This CDR3 has 15 residues. Trimming at V came to 7 bases and at J to 2 bases, leaving 11 bases not matched to a gene. CDR1 and CDR2 from the germline V gene are SGHTA and FQGNSA. The CDR3 loop is CASTRTGTNPYEQYF. The CDR3, as DNA: TGTGCCAGCACCCGAACCGGGACTAACCCCTACGAGCAGTACTTC. The full variable domain, its missing parts supplied by reference TRBV7-2 and TRBJ2-7, is GAGVSQSPSNKVTEKGKDVELRCDPISGHTALYWYRQSLGQGLEFLIYFQGNSAPDKSGLPSDRFSAERTGGSVSTLTIQRTQQEDSAVYLCASTRTGTNPYEQYFGPGTRLTVT.

The chain has TRBV18 and TRBJ1-5; D possibly corresponds to TRBD1 (6 bases). V lost 2 bases and J lost 0, with 11 bases in between. Germline V gives CDR1 KGHSH, CDR2 LQKENI. This CDR3 region has 16 residues. The CDR3 coding sequence is TGTGCCAGCTCACCAACAGGGACCTTTAGCAATCAGCCCCAGCATTTT. Protein sequence: CASSPTGTFSNQPQHF.

The J gene is TRBJ1-3, the V gene TRBV19; a weak D match, TRBD1 (5 bases). Germline V gene sequence: CDR1 LNHDA, CDR2 SQIVND (reference sequence). The ends were cut back, 4 bases at V and 2 bases at J, with 12 bases in the middle. The length of the CDR3 is 15 residues. The CDR3 spells CASSTQGGAGNTIYF. CDR3 coding DNA: TGTGCCAGTAGTACCCAGGGAGGGGCTGGAAACACCATATATTTT.

This chain links TRBV3-1 (or the pseudogene TRBV3-2) with TRBJ1-2; 7 nucleotides match TRBD1. V was clipped by 1 base and J by 8 bases; unmatched bases: 4. The CDR3 has 13 amino acids. Germline values: CDR1 LGHDT, CDR2 YNNKEL (reference sequence). The CDR3 DNA reads as TGTGCCAGCAGCCAAGGCCAGGGGGGCGGCTACACCTTC. Its translation: CASSQGQGGGYTF.

The chain employs TRBV27 and TRBJ2-2; 11 bases fit TRBD2. Germline CDR1 reads MNHEY; CDR2 reads SMNVEV (reference sequence). The CDR3 extends over 16 amino acids. V shed 1 base, J shed 6 bases, and the junction held 4 bases outside the gene matches. CDR3 in amino acids: CASSLLGSGGAGELFF. In DNA form, the CDR3 reads TGTGCCAGCAGTTTATTGGGTAGCGGGGGGGCCGGGGAGCTGTTTTTT.